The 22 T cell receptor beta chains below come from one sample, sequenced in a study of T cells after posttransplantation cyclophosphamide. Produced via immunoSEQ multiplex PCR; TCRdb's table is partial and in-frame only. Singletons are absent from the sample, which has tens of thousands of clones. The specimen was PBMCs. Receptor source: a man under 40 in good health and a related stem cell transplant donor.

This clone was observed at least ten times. CDR3 region: CASSSTAGRGEAFF. In nucleotides, the CDR3 is TGTGCCAGCAGTTCCACTGCAGGGAGAGGTGAAGCTTTCTTT. The chain couples TRBV6-5 to TRBJ1-1; tentative D call: TRBD1 (5 bases). The CDR3 extends over 14 amino acids. Per germline, CDR1 MNHEY and CDR2 SVGAGI. Trimming shortened V by 4 bases and J by 7 bases, and 16 bases separated the two germline ends.

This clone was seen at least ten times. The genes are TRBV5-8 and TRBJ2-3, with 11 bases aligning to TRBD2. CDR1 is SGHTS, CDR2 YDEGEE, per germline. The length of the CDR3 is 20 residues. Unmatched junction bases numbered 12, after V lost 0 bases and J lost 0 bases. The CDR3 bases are TGTGCCAGCAGCTTGGCGACTAGCGGGACCCAATCACCAAGCACAGATACGCAGTATTTT. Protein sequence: CASSLATSGTQSPSTDTQYF. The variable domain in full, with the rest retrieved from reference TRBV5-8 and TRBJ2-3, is EAGVTQSPTHLIKTRGQQATLRCSPISGHTSVYWYQQALGLGLQFLLWYDEGEERNRGNFPPRFSGRQFPNYSSELNVNALELEDSALYLCASSLATSGTQSPSTDTQYFGPGTRLTVL.

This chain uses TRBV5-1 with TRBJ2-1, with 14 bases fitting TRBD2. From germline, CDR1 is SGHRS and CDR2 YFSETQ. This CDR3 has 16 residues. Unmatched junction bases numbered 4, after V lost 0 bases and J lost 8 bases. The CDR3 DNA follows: TGCGCCAGCAGCTTGGGGACTAGCGGGGGGTGGTATGAGCAGTTCTTC. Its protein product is CASSLGTSGGWYEQFF.

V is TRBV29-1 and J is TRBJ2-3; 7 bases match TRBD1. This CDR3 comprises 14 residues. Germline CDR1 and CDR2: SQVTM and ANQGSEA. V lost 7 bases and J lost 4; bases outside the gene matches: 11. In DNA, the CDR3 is TGCAGCGCCGAGTACCACAGGGGCTCAGATACGCAGTATTTT. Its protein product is CSAEYHRGSDTQYF.

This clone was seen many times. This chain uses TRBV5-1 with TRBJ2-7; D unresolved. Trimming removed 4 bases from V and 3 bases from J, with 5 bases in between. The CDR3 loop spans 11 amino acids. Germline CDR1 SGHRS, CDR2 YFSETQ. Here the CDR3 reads CASSQNYEQYF. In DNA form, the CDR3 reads TGCGCCAGCAGCCAAAACTACGAGCAGTACTTC. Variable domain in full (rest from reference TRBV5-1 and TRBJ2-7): KAGVTQTPRYLIKTRGQQVTLSCSPISGHRSVSWYQQTPGQGLQFLFEYFSETQRNKGNFPGRFSGRQFSNSRSEMNVSTLELGDSALYLCASSQNYEQYFGPGTRLTVT.

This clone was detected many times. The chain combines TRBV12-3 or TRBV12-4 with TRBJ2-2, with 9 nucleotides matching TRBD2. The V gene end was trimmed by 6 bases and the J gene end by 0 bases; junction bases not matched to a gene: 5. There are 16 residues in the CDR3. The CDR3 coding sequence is TGTGCCAGCAGCCGAAGACTAGCGGCGAACACCGGGGAGCTGTTTTTT. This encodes CASSRRLAANTGELFF.

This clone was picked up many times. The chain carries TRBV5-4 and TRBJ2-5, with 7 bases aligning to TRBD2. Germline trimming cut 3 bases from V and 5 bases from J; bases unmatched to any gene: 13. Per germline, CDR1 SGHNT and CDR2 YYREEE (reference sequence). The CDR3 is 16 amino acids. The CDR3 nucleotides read TGTGCCAGCAGCTCCCGAGAAGCGGGGACCGGGGAGACCCAGTACTTC. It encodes CASSSREAGTGETQYF.

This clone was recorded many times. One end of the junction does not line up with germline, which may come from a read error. CDR3 nucleotide sequence: TGCACCAGCAGCCCAAGAGCACCCGGGGGGCCTAACACCGGGGAGCTGTTTTTT. Encoded protein: CTSSPRAPGGPNTGELFF. V and J are TRBV4-1 and TRBJ2-2; D might be TRBD2 (7 bases). The CDR3 length is 18 residues. Germline V CDR1 and CDR2: MGHRA, YSYEKL.

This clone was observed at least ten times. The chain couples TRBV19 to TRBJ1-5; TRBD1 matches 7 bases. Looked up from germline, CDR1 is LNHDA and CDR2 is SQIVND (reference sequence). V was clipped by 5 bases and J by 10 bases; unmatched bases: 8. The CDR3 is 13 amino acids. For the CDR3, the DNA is TGTGCCAGTAGTGCCGACAGGGCTCTCCCCCAGCATTTT. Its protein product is CASSADRALPQHF. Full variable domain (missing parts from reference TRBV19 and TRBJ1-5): DGGITQSPKYLFRKEGQNVTLSCEQNLNHDAMYWYRQDPGQGLRLIYYSQIVNDFQKGDIAEGYSVSREKKESFPLTVTSAQKNPTAFYLCASSADRALPQHFGDGTRLSIL.

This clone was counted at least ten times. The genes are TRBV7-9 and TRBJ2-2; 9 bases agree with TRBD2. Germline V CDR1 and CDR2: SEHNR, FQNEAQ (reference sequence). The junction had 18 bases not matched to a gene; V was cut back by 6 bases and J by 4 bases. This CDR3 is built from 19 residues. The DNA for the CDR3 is TGTGCCAGCAGTCCTCCTCAGAGGCGTCTAGCGGGATTCACCGGGGAGCTGTTTTTT. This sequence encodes CASSPPQRRLAGFTGELFF.

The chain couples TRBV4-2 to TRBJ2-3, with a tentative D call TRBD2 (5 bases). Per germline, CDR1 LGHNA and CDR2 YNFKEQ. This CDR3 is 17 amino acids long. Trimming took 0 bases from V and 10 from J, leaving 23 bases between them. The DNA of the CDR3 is TGTGCCAGCAGCCAAGATGAGTCTAGCCCCTCATCGAAGGCGCAGTATTTT. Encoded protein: CASSQDESSPSSKAQYF.

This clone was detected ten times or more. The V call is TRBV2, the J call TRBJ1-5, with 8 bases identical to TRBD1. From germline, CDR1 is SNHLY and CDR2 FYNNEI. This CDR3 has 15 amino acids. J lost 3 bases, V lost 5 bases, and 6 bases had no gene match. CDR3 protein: CASSPRTGNNQPQHF. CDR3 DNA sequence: TGTGCCAGCAGTCCCCGGACAGGGAACAATCAGCCCCAGCATTTT.

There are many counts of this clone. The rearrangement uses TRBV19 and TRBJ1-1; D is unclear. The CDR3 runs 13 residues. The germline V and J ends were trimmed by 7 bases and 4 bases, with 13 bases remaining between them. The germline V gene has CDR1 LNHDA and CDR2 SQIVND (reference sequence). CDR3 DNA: TGTGCCAGTACCCCCCGAAGAGCCACTGAAGCTTTCTTT. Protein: CASTPRRATEAFF.

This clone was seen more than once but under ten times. Here the CDR3 reads CASLNLGQGTDTQYF. The CDR3, as DNA: TGTGCCAGCCTCAACCTGGGACAAGGCACAGATACGCAGTATTTT. This sequence joins TRBV2 and TRBJ2-3, with D perhaps matching TRBD1 (6 bases). Germline lookup yields CDR1 SNHLY and CDR2 FYNNEI. V was pared by 8 bases and J by 1 base, with 16 bases between. CDR3 length equals 15 residues.

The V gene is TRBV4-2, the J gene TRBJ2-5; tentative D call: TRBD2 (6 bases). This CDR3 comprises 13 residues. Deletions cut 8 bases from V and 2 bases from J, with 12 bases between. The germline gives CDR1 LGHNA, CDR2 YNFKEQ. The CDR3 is CASSSGTQETQYF. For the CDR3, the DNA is TGTGCCAGCTCCTCCGGGACTCAAGAGACCCAGTACTTC.

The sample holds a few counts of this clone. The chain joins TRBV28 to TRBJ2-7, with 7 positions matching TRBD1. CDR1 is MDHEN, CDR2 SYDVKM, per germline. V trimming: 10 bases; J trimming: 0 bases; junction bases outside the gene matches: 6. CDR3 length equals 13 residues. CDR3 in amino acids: CAIRDSYSYEQYF. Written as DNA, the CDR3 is TGTGCCATCCGGGACAGTTACTCCTACGAGCAGTACTTC.

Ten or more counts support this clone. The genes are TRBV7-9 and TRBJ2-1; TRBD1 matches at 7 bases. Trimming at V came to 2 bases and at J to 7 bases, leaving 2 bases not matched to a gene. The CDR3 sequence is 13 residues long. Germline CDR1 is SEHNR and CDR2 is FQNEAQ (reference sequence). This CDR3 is CASSLQGQNEQFF. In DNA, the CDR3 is TGTGCCAGCAGCTTACAGGGACAGAATGAGCAGTTCTTC.

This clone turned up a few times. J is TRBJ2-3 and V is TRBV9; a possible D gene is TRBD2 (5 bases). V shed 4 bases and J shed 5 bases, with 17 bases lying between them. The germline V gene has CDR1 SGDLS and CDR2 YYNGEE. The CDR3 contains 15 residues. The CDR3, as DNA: TGTGCCAGCAGCCCCCACACCCAACGGGGAGATACGCAGTATTTT. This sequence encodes CASSPHTQRGDTQYF.

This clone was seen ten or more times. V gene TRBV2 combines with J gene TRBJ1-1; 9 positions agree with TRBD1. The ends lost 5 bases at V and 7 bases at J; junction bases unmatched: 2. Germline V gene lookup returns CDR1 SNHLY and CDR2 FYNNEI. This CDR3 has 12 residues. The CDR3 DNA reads TGTGCCAGCAGTACAGGGGGCAATGAAGCTTTCTTT. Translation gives CASSTGGNEAFF.

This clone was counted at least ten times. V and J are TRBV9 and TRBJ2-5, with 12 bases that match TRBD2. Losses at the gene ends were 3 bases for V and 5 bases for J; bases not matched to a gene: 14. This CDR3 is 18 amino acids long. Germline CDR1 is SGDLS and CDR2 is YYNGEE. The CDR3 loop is CASSGGGLAGLQGETQYF. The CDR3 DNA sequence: TGTGCCAGCAGCGGGGGGGGACTAGCGGGCCTCCAAGGGGAGACCCAGTACTTC.

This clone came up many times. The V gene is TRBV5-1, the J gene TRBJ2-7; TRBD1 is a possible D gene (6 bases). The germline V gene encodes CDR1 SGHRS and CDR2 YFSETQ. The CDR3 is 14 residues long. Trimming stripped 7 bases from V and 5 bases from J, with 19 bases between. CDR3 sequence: CASSDLGGLNEQYF. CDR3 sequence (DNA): TGCGCCAGCTCGGACCTAGGGGGTTTGAACGAGCAGTACTTC. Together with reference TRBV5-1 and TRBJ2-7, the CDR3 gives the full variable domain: KAGVTQTPRYLIKTRGQQVTLSCSPISGHRSVSWYQQTPGQGLQFLFEYFSETQRNKGNFPGRFSGRQFSNSRSEMNVSTLELGDSALYLCASSDLGGLNEQYFGPGTRLTVT.

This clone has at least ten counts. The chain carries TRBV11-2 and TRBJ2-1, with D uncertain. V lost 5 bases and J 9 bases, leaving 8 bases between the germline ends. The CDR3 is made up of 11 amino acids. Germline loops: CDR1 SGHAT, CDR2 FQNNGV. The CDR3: CASSMRLEQFF. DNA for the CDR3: TGTGCCAGCAGCATGAGACTTGAGCAGTTCTTC.